This TCR beta chain was observed in a study of OX40 agonist ivuxolimab in advanced cancers. As for the study in general: 30% to 40% of patients had received prior checkpoint inhibitor therapy. Notes on the study in general: In general, CD8+ T cells held more expanded clones than CD4+ did, on average. The authors also found low normalized T-cell clonal expansion in some nonresponders.

Details on this clone: The antigen is undetermined.

No patient had autoimmune disease or received systemic immunosuppression. The CDR3 contains 15 residues. V was clipped by 5 bases and J by 4 bases; unmatched bases: 11. Germline V gene sequence: CDR1 SGHRS, CDR2 YFSETQ. The table came from immunoSEQ multiplex PCR; TCRdb's copy has only in-frame clones and leaves some out. The profile shows about 72,000 clones, roughly 80% of them singletons. The V call is TRBV5-1, the J call TRBJ2-5, with 7 bases fitting TRBD1. Material: CD4+ or CD8+ T cells sorted from blood, obtained in a trial of the OX40 agonist ivuxolimab. The clonotype comes from an adult with an advanced solid tumor such as melanoma, head and neck, liver or kidney cancer. This CDR3 is CASRTGTASGETQYF. Written as DNA, the CDR3 is TGCGCCAGCAGAACCGGGACAGCGTCCGGAGAGACCCAGTACTTC.